The rows below give T cell receptor beta chains drawn from one sample of a study of blood T cell repertoires in COVID-19. Some clones are missing from TCRdb's copy, which holds only in-frame ones; the method was immunoSEQ multiplex PCR. The table includes about 50,000 clones, approximately 92% detected once. The source material was peripheral blood. These receptors all stem from a man aged 50-60 years with active COVID-19. CDR3s include the opening cysteine and the closing phenylalanine or tryptophan. The order of the fields is V gene, J gene, clone size, D gene, CDR3 protein, CDR3 DNA. A D gene is named only where the DNA matches it firmly. Rows give clone size only sometimes, using once, few, many, or a class for an expanded clone.

>TRBV6-5|TRBJ2-5|.|.
CAPRRQETQYF
TGTGCCCCGCGGAGGCAAGAGACCCAGTACTTC
>TRBV14|TRBJ2-1|.|.
CASSQDSGYNEQFF
TGTGCCAGCAGCCAAGATTCGGGATACAATGAGCAGTTCTTC
>TRBV30|TRBJ1-6|.|TRBD1
CAWIPGQGNRGYNSPLHF
TGTGCCTGGATTCCGGGACAGGGAAATCGTGGCTATAATTCACCCCTCCACTTT
>TRBV6-6|TRBJ1-5|once|.
CASSTSDQPQHF
TGTGCCAGCAGCACCTCAGATCAGCCCCAGCATTTT
>TRBV15|TRBJ2-1|.|TRBD2
CATSTQGGGAYNEQFF
TGTGCCACCAGCACCCAAGGCGGGGGGGCCTACAATGAGCAGTTCTTC
>TRBV6-4|TRBJ2-2|.|TRBD2
CASGSASGRSYTGELFF
TGTGCCAGCGGATCTGCTAGCGGGAGGTCTTACACCGGGGAGCTGTTTTTT
>TRBV7-2|TRBJ1-1|.|TRBD1
CASSSGQGTEAFF
TGTGCCAGCAGCTCTGGACAGGGAACTGAAGCTTTCTTT
>TRBV18|TRBJ2-1|.|.
CASSLRYQENNEQFF
TGTGCCAGCTCGCTCCGATACCAAGAGAACAATGAGCAGTTCTTC
>TRBV27|TRBJ2-2|.|TRBD2
CASTPAGVVTGELFF
TGTGCCAGCACCCCGGCGGGGGTTGTGACCGGGGAGCTGTTTTTT
>TRBV5-1|TRBJ2-3|.|TRBD2
CASSLTSGGGADTQYF
TGCGCCAGCAGTTTGACTAGCGGGGGAGGGGCAGATACGCAGTATTTT
>TRBV5-8|TRBJ2-3|.|.
CASSWTSTDTQYF
TGTGCCAGCAGCTGGACTAGCACAGATACGCAGTATTTT
>TRBV27|TRBJ2-7|.|.
CASRKQGEAYEQYF
TGTGCCAGCAGGAAACAGGGAGAGGCCTACGAGCAGTACTTC
>TRBV10-2|TRBJ1-6|.|.
CASSEGDSPLHF
TGCGCCAGCAGTGAAGGGGATTCACCCCTCCACTTT
>TRBV27|TRBJ2-7|.|TRBD1
CASRTGGTHEQYF
TGTGCCAGCAGGACAGGGGGCACCCACGAGCAGTACTTC
>TRBV5-1|TRBJ2-1|.|TRBD1
CASSGQGYEQFF
TGCGCCAGCAGCGGACAGGGATATGAGCAGTTCTTC
>TRBV5-4|TRBJ2-3|.|.
CASSSVDTQYF
TGTGCCAGCAGCTCAGTGGATACGCAGTATTTT
>TRBV3-1/TRBV3-2|TRBJ2-7|once|.
CASSQVGQGSYEQYF
TGTGCCAGCAGCCAAGTTGGGCAGGGCTCCTACGAGCAGTACTTC
>TRBV28|TRBJ1-2|.|.
CASSFSDRGRGYTF
TGTGCCAGCAGTTTCTCAGATCGGGGTCGTGGCTACACCTTC
>TRBV7-9|TRBJ2-2|.|TRBD2
CASSPTSRVTGELFF
TGTGCCAGCAGCCCGACTAGCCGAGTCACCGGGGAGCTGTTTTTT
>TRBV5-1|TRBJ2-1|.|.
CASSLGAGTHNEQFF
TGCGCCAGCAGCTTGGGGGCAGGGACTCACAATGAGCAGTTCTTC
>TRBV27|TRBJ1-2|.|TRBD1
CASSFGQGNGYTF
TGTGCCAGCAGTTTTGGACAGGGCAATGGCTACACCTTC
>TRBV6-2/TRBV6-3|TRBJ2-5|.|TRBD2
CASSWTSWEETQYF
TGTGCCAGCAGTTGGACTAGCTGGGAAGAGACCCAGTACTTC